These 3 T cell receptor beta chains were sequenced from one sample in a study of blood T cell repertoires in COVID-19. Here immunoSEQ multiplex PCR was the method, and the copy in TCRdb shows in-frame clones only, minus some. The top ten clones hold approximately 6.2% of a sample with 200,000 to 250,000 clones, around nine tenths of them seen once. The sequencing input was peripheral blood. The receptors here all came from a man in his sixties who had recovered from COVID-19.

V usage is TRBV5-1 and J usage is TRBJ2-1; TRBD1 matches 7 bases. Trimming cost V 2 bases and J 5 bases; bases outside gene matches: 4. CDR1 and CDR2 (germline): SGHRS, YFSETQ. This CDR3 has 14 amino acids. CDR3 sequence: CASSFDRANNEQFF. In nucleotides, the CDR3 is TGCGCCAGCAGCTTTGACAGGGCCAACAATGAGCAGTTCTTC.

This sequence joins TRBV28 and TRBJ1-5; D is undetermined. This CDR3 is built from 13 residues. The V end lost 5 bases, the J end lost 9 bases, and 14 bases lay between the germline ends. CDR1 MDHEN and CDR2 SYDVKM come from the germline V gene. CDR3 loop: CASSPGEPGPQHF. CDR3 nucleotides: TGTGCCAGCAGTCCCGGGGAACCTGGGCCCCAGCATTTT.

This rearrangement joins TRBV7-9 to TRBJ2-2, with a tentative D call TRBD2 (5 bases). V dropped 3 bases and J dropped 4 bases, with 9 bases sitting between them. There are 14 residues in the CDR3. Germline V gives CDR1 SEHNR, CDR2 FQNEAQ (reference sequence). CDR3 sequence (DNA): TGTGCCAGCAGCTTGACCGGGGTCACCGGGGAGCTGTTTTTT. Its translation: CASSLTGVTGELFF.